Sequencing of this TCR beta chain was carried out in a study of cytomegalovirus exposure and HLA in healthy donors (dated by TCRdb to about 2017). For the study in its entirety: According to a later analysis, one platform produced both the 100 to 150 validation repertoires and the approximately 660 repertoires of the first cohort. The study aimed to test whether signatures of past pathogen exposure could be identified by cataloging public T cell receptors. Besides the first cohort of more than 650 subjects, a separate validation cohort made up of 120 different subjects was used. High-throughput TCR immunosequencing, statistical association of individual TCRs with disease status, and machine learning were combined to predict cytomegalovirus infection status. General findings and caveats noted by the study authors: Subsequent analysis determined that TCRs grouped into clusters in the first cohort also showed a tendency toward co-occurrence across the 130 or so validation repertoires, and 94% of cluster scores exceeded 0. A few of the identified cytomegalovirus-associated TCR beta chains were confirmed in vitro to be specific for cytomegalovirus antigens. In the study, about 150 TCR beta chains were listed as associated with cytomegalovirus. The authors suggested that the approach could potentially be extended to other disease states and immunological phenotypes. The validation cohort had no HLA typing available for a later analysis, so co-occurrence within that cohort was assessed over all 120 or so repertoires. Cytomegalovirus status was reported to be diagnosed by the classifier with high specificity and sensitivity in both the original and validation cohorts. Most TCR sequences were seen in very few donors, while some public TCRs were found in many individuals.

A remark on this clone: It lacks a known antigen. There are no base qualities to consult, and no much larger clone falls within one base.

The donors belonged to the validation cohort of 120 subjects, which was separate from the roughly 700-subject first cohort. CDR1 LNHNV and CDR2 YYDKDF were looked up in the germline V gene (reference sequence). The CDR3, from cysteine to phenylalanine, totals 18 residues. Only the CDR3 portion is preserved as DNA: 54 bases, with reading frame beginning at the first base. The junction shows trimming of 5 bases on V and 0 bases on J, plus 19 bases between the germline ends. The receptor library was made with the immunoSEQ multiplex PCR assay. The authors' analysis ran thus. A statistical classification framework was built for diagnosing cytomegalovirus status from the catalog of TCR beta chain sequences. What TCRdb holds here is the immuneACCESS table cut down to in-frame rearrangements. Part of the clones is not present; checked against another copy, under half of the missing clones reflect an unresolved V gene, and the others are unexplained. V and J calls plus clone size are reproduced from that table; the DNA served to infer D and trimming. The sample table shows some 76,000 clones, and roughly 94% are seen once. Of the sample, 2.5% to 3.5% falls within the top ten clones.

The specimen was PBMCs. The clonotype was recovered from a woman in her late teens or twenties in good health and CMV-seropositive. The chain uses TRBV15 and TRBJ2-2, with TRBD2 perhaps the D gene, on 5 matching bases. The CDR3: CATSGRRTSPTNTGELFF. The sequenced DNA: TGTGCCACCAGCGGCAGGAGGACGAGTCCGACGAACACCGGGGAGCTGTTTTTT.